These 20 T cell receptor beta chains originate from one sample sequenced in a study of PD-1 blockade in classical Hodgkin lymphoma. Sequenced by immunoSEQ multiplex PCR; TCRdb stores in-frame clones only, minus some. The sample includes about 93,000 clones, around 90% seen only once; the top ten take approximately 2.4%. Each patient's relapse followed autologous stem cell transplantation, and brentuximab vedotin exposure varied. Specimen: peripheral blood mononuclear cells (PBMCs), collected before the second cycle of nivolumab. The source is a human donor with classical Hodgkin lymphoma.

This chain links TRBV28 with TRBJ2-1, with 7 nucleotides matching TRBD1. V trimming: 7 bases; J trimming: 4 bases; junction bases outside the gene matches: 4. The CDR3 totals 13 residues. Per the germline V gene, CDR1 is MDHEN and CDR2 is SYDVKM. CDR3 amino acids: CASTGGIYNEQFF. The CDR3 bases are TGTGCCAGCACAGGGGGAATTTACAATGAGCAGTTCTTC.

The CDR3 loop reads CASSLWVTDTQYF. The DNA of the CDR3 is TGTGCCAGCAGTTTATGGGTCACAGATACGCAGTATTTT. This chain uses TRBV27 with TRBJ2-3; no reliable D call. Looked up from germline, CDR1 is MNHEY and CDR2 is SMNVEV (reference sequence). V was shortened by 1 base and J by 2 bases, with 4 bases between the two germline ends. This CDR3 is built from 13 residues.

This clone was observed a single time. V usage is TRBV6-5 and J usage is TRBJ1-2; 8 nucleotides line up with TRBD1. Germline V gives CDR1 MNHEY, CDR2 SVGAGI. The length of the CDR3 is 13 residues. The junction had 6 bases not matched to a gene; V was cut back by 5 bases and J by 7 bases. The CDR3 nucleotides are TGTGCCAGCAGTCTGGACAGGGAAAGTGGCTACACCTTC. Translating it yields CASSLDRESGYTF.

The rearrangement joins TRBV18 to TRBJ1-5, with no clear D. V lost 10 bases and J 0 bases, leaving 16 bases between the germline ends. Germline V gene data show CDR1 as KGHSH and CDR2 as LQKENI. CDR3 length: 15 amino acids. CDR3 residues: CATQETEGSNQPQHF. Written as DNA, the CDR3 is TGTGCCACTCAAGAGACTGAGGGTAGCAATCAGCCCCAGCATTTT.

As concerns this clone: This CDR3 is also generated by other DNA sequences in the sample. This CDR3 is CASSRNSRTGELFF. CDR3 nucleotides: TGTGCCAGCAGCCGGAACAGTCGTACCGGGGAGCTGTTTTTT. J is TRBJ2-2 and V is TRBV14; D is unresolved. Germline CDR1 and CDR2: SGHDN and FVKESK. Between the trimmed V and J ends, which lost 4 bases and 5 bases, there was a span of 11 bases. The CDR3 has 14 residues.

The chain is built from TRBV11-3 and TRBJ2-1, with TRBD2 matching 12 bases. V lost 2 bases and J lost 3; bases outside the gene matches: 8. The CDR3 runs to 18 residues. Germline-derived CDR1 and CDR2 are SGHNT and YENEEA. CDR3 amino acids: CASSLSLAGGPLYNEQFF. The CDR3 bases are TGTGCCAGCAGCTTATCGCTAGCGGGAGGGCCACTCTACAATGAGCAGTTCTTC.

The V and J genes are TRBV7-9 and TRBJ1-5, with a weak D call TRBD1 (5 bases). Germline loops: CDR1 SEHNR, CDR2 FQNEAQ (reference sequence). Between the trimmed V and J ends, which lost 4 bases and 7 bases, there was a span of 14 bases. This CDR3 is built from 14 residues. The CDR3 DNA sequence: TGTGCCAGCAGCTGGGGGGGGGATCAACAGCCCCAGCATTTT. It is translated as CASSWGGDQQPQHF.

The CDR3 bases are TGTGCCAGCCAAACGGGGACTAGAGGATGGCAAGAGACCCAGTACTTC. Its translation: CASQTGTRGWQETQYF. The V and J genes are TRBV5-4 and TRBJ2-5; 8 bases are shared with TRBD2. The CDR3 runs 16 residues. Germline V gene lookup returns CDR1 SGHNT and CDR2 YYREEE (reference sequence). Trimming cost V 7 bases and J 2 bases; bases outside gene matches: 13.

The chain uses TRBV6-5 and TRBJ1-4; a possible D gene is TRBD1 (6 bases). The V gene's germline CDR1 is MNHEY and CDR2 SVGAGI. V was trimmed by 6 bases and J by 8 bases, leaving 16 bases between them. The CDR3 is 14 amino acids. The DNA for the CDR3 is TGTGCCAGCAGGTCCACAGGGATGGAGGAAAAACTGTTTTTT. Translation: CASRSTGMEEKLFF.

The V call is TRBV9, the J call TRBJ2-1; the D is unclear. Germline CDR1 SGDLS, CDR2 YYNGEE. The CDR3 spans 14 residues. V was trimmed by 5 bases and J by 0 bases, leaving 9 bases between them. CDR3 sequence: CASSPWDSYNEQFF. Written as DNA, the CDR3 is TGTGCCAGCAGTCCTTGGGACTCCTACAATGAGCAGTTCTTC.

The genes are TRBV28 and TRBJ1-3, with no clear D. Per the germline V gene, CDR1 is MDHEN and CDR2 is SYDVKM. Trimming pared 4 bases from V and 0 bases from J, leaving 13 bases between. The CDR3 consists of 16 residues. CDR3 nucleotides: TGTGCCAGCAGTTCCACCCAGAGATTCTCTGGAAACACCATATATTTT. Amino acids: CASSSTQRFSGNTIYF.

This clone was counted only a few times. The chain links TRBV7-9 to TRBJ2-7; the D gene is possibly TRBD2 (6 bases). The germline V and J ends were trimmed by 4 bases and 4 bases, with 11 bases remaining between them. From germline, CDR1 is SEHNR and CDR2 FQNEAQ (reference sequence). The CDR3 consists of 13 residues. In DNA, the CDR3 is TGTGCCAGCAGCTATTGGCGGGATTACGAGCAGTACTTC. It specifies CASSYWRDYEQYF.

Here the CDR3 reads CASSQDPYQETQYF. The CDR3 DNA reads TGTGCCAGCAGCCAAGATCCGTACCAAGAGACCCAGTACTTC. The chain is built from TRBV14 and TRBJ2-5; D is unclear. The V end lost 0 bases, the J end lost 0 bases, and 5 bases lay between the germline ends. Looked up from germline, CDR1 is SGHDN and CDR2 is FVKESK. The CDR3 sequence is 14 residues long.

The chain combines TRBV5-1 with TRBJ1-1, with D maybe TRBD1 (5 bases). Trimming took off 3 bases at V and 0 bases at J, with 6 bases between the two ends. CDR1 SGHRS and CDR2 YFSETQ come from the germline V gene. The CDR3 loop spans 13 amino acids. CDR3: CASSWGLNTEAFF. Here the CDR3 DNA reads TGCGCCAGCAGCTGGGGGTTGAACACTGAAGCTTTCTTT.

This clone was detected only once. The chain's CDR3 is CASSLKGTGGDQRVNVLTF. The CDR3 DNA reads as TGTGCCAGCAGTTTAAAGGGGACAGGGGGCGATCAGAGGGTCAACGTCCTGACTTTC. The gene calls are TRBV27 and TRBJ2-6; 12 bases are shared with TRBD1. The junction had 14 bases not matched to a gene; V was cut back by 2 bases and J by 9 bases. Germline assignment: CDR1 MNHEY and CDR2 SMNVEV (reference sequence). The CDR3 is made up of 19 amino acids. The full variable domain, with the rest looked up from reference TRBV27 and TRBJ2-6, is EAQVTQNPRYLITVTGKKLTVTCSQNMNHEYMSWYRQDPGLGLRQIYYSMNVEVTDKGDVPEGYKVSRKEKRNFPLILESPSPNQTSLYFCASSLKGTGGDQRVNVLTFGAGSRLTVL.

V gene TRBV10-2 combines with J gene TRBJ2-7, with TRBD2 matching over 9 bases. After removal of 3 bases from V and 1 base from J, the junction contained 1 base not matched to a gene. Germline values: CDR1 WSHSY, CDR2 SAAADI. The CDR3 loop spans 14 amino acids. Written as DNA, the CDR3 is TGCGCCAGCAGTGACGCGGGAGGGTCCTACGAGCAGTACTTC. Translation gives CASSDAGGSYEQYF.

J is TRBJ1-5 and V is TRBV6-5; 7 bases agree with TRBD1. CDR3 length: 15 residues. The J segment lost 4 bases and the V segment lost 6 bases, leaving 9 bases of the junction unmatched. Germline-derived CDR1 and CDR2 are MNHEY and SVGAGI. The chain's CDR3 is CASRPPGQTNQPQHF. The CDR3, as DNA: TGTGCCAGCAGGCCCCCGGGACAGACTAATCAGCCCCAGCATTTT.

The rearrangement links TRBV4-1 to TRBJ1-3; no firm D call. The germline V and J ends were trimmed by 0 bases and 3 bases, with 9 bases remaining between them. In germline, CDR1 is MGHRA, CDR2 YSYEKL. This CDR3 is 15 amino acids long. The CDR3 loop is CASSQDRGGGNTIYF. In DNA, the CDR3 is TGCGCCAGCAGCCAAGATCGGGGAGGTGGAAACACCATATATTTT.

The DNA for the CDR3 is TGTGCCAGCAGCTTACTGCGGGGGGGCCAAGAGACCCAGTACTTC. Residues: CASSLLRGGQETQYF. The rearrangement links TRBV5-4 to TRBJ2-5; 9 bases agree with TRBD2. The CDR3 extends over 15 amino acids. Losses at the gene ends were 2 bases for V and 1 base for J; bases not matched to a gene: 3. Germline V gene data show CDR1 as SGHNT and CDR2 as YYREEE (reference sequence).

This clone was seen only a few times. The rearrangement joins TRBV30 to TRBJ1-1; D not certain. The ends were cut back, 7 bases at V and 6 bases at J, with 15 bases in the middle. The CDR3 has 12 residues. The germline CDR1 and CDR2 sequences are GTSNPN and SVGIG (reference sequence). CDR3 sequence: CASWMYTAEAFF. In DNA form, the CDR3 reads TGTGCCTCCTGGATGTATACGGCTGAAGCTTTCTTT.